This TCR beta chain was recovered during a study of regulatory T cells in long-lasting Graves disease. Both iRepertoire HTBI primers and Arm-PCR of CDR3 regions were used to build the TCR beta libraries. From the multiplex PCR reads, TCRdb called clonotypes with MiXCR, one entry per CDR3 protein. This table holds 400,000 to 450,000 distinct CDR3 sequences, 15% found once. Stated time point: newly diagnosed GD, antithyroid drugs for less than 3 months. The TCR library was prepared using RNA isolated from PBMCs. The V segment lost 7 bases and the J segment 7 bases; nucleotides outside the gene matches: 9. The CDR3 runs to 14 residues. Germline CDR1 MNHEY, CDR2 SMNVEV (reference sequence). These data also featured in a second study, about T cells in Graves' hyperthyroidism and ophthalmopathy. That study adds: Prediction of ophthalmopathy progression came a median around 6.5 months pre-onset.

The receptor comes from a young woman with Graves disease. This chain links TRBV27 with TRBJ2-1; the match to TRBD2 covers 8 bases. This specimen consisted of peripheral blood mononuclear cells (PBMCs), obtained at new diagnosis, from a patient treated with antithyroid drugs. CDR3 loop: CASNSRGLGNEQFF. The CDR3 nucleotides are TGTGCCAGCAACTCACGGGGACTAGGAAATGAGCAGTTCTTC.